This TCR beta chain was obtained from a study of shared clonotypes between healthy human individuals. TCRdb keeps only in-frame clones here, not all; method: immunoSEQ multiplex PCR. The sample has 2 million to 3 million clones, roughly nine tenths seen once. The V gene's germline CDR1 is SGHTA and CDR2 FQGNSA. Trimming took 5 bases from V and 2 from J, leaving 10 bases between them. The CDR3 is made up of 13 amino acids. V is TRBV7-2 and J is TRBJ2-7; no clear D gene. The specimen was naive CD4+ T cells sorted from blood. Subset defined: CD45RA+ positively selected. The source is a man younger than 30 in good health. CDR3 in amino acids: CASSAQPPYEQYF. CDR3 DNA: TGTGCCAGCAGCGCGCAACCCCCCTACGAGCAGTACTTC.